There are a few counts of the clone carrying this TCR beta chain. The data derive from a study of cytomegalovirus exposure and HLA in healthy donors. The data were produced by immunoSEQ multiplex PCR, yet TCRdb's version contains in-frame clones alone and is incomplete. The table shows 110,000 or so clones, with 88% occurring only once. Trimming at V came to 10 bases and at J to 7 bases, leaving 10 bases not matched to a gene. CDR3 length: 14 amino acids. The germline V gene has CDR1 MNHEY and CDR2 SMNVEV (reference sequence). Sequenced sample: PBMCs. This chain connects TRBV27 to TRBJ2-1, with TRBD2 matching over 10 bases. The sequence derives from a woman between 18 and 29 years old in good health and CMV-seronegative. CDR3 sequence: CATMGLAHWNEQFF. DNA of the CDR3: TGTGCCACCATGGGACTAGCGCATTGGAATGAGCAGTTCTTC.